This TCR beta chain was observed in a study of blood T cells in healthy people across ages (dated by TCRdb to between 2015 and 2016). Background for the entire study: In model experiments, roughly one uniquely barcoded TCR beta cDNA molecule per two T cells was captured by template switching. Two additional independent replicas of 1 million unique cDNA reads from the same blood draw were analyzed for two donors (one aged 18 to 30 and one aged 80 or older). To avoid experimental bias, donors of different ages were spread randomly across the sequencing lanes. Using deep sequencing normalized with unique cDNA molecular identifiers, the study measured how TCR beta repertoire diversity changes with age. Four age groups were formed from the donors: young (average approximately 15 years), middle-aged (just under 40), aged (roughly 59) and long-lived (about 75). Study-level results and caveats: Because the CMV infection status of the donors was unknown, age-related changes in expanded clonotypes may potentially have been confounded. Compared with the aged group, more naive CD4+ T cells, fewer expanded clones and increased TCR diversity were shown by the long-lived group, suggesting age selection. Since profiling was done on bulk unsorted PBMCs, naive and antigen-experienced compartments could not be conclusively compared. There was a strong correlation between observed TCR beta diversity and the percentage of naive T cells measured by flow cytometry. As age increased, observed TCR beta diversity per million T cells dropped in a roughly linear way, and a significant reduction was already evident by age 40. Total diversity estimates from one million sequenced T cells were considered lower bounds and underestimates.

Library preparation was by 5' RACE. The sequencer listed for this sample is Illumina HiSeq 2500. A second PCR of 7 to 11 cycles was performed with a sample-barcoded 5' primer and a J-beta primer mix. A unique molecular identifier was introduced onto each TCR beta cDNA molecule by a template-switch 5' adaptor carrying 12 random nucleotides. Each sample yielded at least 2.5 million CDR3-containing paired-end reads. All of the RNA was converted into first-strand cDNA using the Mint cDNA synthesis kit, with a TRBC-specific oligonucleotide serving as the primer. Following uracil-DNA glycosylase treatment, all cDNA underwent a first 18-cycle PCR with the universal primers M1SS and BC2_uni_R. The authors' analysis ran thus. For normalization, 1 million high-quality reads were randomly selected from each sample, with every read carrying a distinct molecular identifier. Instead of being binned into consensus sequences, reads with shared molecular identifiers were discarded. CDR3 identification, clonotype clustering and error correction used MiTCR with a Q25 quality threshold and the strictest error-elimination algorithm. A nonparametric unseen species model using Euler transformation provided a lower-bound estimate of total TCR beta diversity. TCRdb took the public reads, trimmed them with fastp at Q25, ran MiXCR for clone calling and kept in-frame beta chains. Rows merge per CDR3 protein into single entries with the most common DNA and genes. These V and J calls derive from TCRdb rather than the authors' analysis. In all, the sample holds hundreds of thousands of distinct CDR3 sequences, and approximately 53% of those were seen once. The ten top clones hold roughly 26% of the sample.

Donors were approximately 42 systemically healthy Caucasian individuals from Russia aged roughly 6 to 90 years. Around 9.7 milliliters of peripheral blood were collected from each donor into EDTA-treated Vacutainer tubes. Ficoll-Paque density-gradient centrifugation was used to isolate PBMCs, with at least 6.5 million obtained per sample. Trizol reagent was used to extract total RNA from the PBMCs, yielding at least 5.5 micrograms per sample. For every donor, an aliquot of PBMCs went through flow cytometry to measure the percentages of naive CD45RAhigh/CD27high T cells. Notes on this clonotype: This receptor's antigen is unknown. Base quality data are lacking; no much larger clone is found one base away.

The receptor was isolated from a man aged 40-49 years in good health. Material: blood.

The sequenced DNA: TGTGCCAGCAGCCAAGCTAGCGGGAGGGCCTATGAGCAGTTCTTC. It specifies CASSQASGRAYEQFF. The sequence is built from TRBV3-1 and TRBJ2-1, with 12 central nucleotides matching TRBD2. The CDR3 contains 15 residues, cysteine and phenylalanine counted. Only the CDR3 part of the read is kept: 45 bases, read in frame from the first base. The V end gives up 1 base and the J end 8 bases, leaving 3 bases in the junction not matched to a gene. The germline V gene (reference sequence) specifies LGHDT as CDR1 and YNNKEL as CDR2.